Each of the 29 T cell receptor beta chains below was sequenced from the same sample in a study of blood T cell repertoires in COVID-19. Using immunoSEQ multiplex PCR, the repertoire was profiled, and TCRdb retains in-frame clones only, with some absent. Among 150,000 to 200,000 clones, around four fifths were seen once, and the ten largest hold about 5.5%. The sequenced sample was peripheral blood. These receptors were obtained from a woman between 25 and 40 years old with acute or convalescent COVID-19.

This clone has a handful of counts. The chain couples TRBV2 to TRBJ1-4; 8 bases line up with TRBD1. Germline V gene data show CDR1 as SNHLY and CDR2 as FYNNEI. Losses at the gene ends were 8 bases for V and 7 bases for J; bases not matched to a gene: 12. The CDR3 runs 15 residues. This CDR3 is CASGQGITYGEKLFF. For the CDR3, the DNA is TGTGCCAGCGGACAGGGTATCACTTATGGTGAAAAACTGTTTTTT.

This clone was counted a single time. The CDR3 is CASSVGSWATEAFF. The CDR3 DNA sequence: TGTGCCAGCAGTGTAGGGAGTTGGGCCACTGAAGCTTTCTTT. J is TRBJ1-1 and V is TRBV28; D gene uncertain. Trimming pared 5 bases from V and 4 bases from J, leaving 14 bases between. The CDR3 contains 14 residues. CDR1 and CDR2 (germline): MDHEN, SYDVKM.

V usage is TRBV5-4 and J usage is TRBJ2-2; weak D call: TRBD2 (6 bases). Germline V gives CDR1 SGHNT, CDR2 YYREEE (reference sequence). The V end lost 4 bases, the J end lost 5 bases, and 15 bases lay between the germline ends. The CDR3 is 15 residues long. CDR3 in amino acids: CASSPLGGTTGELFF. The CDR3 nucleotides read TGTGCCAGCAGCCCCCTTGGGGGGACTACCGGGGAGCTGTTTTTT.

This clone was picked up one time. The rearrangement joins TRBV27 to TRBJ2-3, with TRBD2 matching over 11 bases. The CDR3 extends over 15 amino acids. J lost 8 bases, V lost 6 bases, and 10 bases had no gene match. Germline-derived CDR1 and CDR2 are MNHEY and SMNVEV (reference sequence). The CDR3 DNA reads as TGTGCCAGCAGAGCAACTAGCGGGGGAGGTGGTACGCAGTATTTT. Translated: CASRATSGGGGTQYF.

Here the CDR3 DNA reads TGTGCCAGCAGCCGGTACGGGAGCAATCAGCCCCAGCATTTT. Translation: CASSRYGSNQPQHF. The rearrangement links TRBV7-2 to TRBJ1-5; no clear D gene. The CDR3 spans 14 residues. In germline, CDR1 is SGHTA, CDR2 FQGNSA. V was shortened by 5 bases and J by 1 base, with 9 bases between the two germline ends.

Notes on this clone: The missing conserved phenylalanine or tryptophan at the end of this CDR3 makes a read error likely. No DNA is shown, since the ends of the CDR3 on it are uncertain; the CDR3 is the one TCRdb lists. The V call is TRBV11-2, the J call TRBJ1-6; TRBD1 reflects the table's D call only, with no check against the DNA. CDR1 is SGHAT and CDR2 is FQNNGV in the germline V gene. A total of 10 residues make up the CDR3, ends included. This chain's CDR3 is CASSSIRSPL.

This sequence joins TRBV7-6 and TRBJ2-1; no firm D call. The V end lost 4 bases, the J end lost 7 bases, and 5 bases lay between the germline ends. CDR1 SGHVS and CDR2 FNYEAQ come from the germline V gene. The CDR3 contains 11 residues. As DNA, the CDR3 is TGTGCCAGCAGCTACAATAATGAGCAGTTCTTC. Translated: CASSYNNEQFF.

V is TRBV27 and J is TRBJ2-7; perhaps TRBD1 as D (5 bases). Trimming took off 4 bases at V and 3 bases at J, with 10 bases between the two ends. Per the germline V gene, CDR1 is MNHEY and CDR2 is SMNVEV (reference sequence). The CDR3 is made up of 13 amino acids. The CDR3 reads CASSWGIYYEQYF. CDR3 DNA: TGTGCCAGCAGTTGGGGCATTTACTACGAGCAGTACTTC.

The chain employs TRBV27 and TRBJ2-7; a possible D gene is TRBD2 (5 bases). V was cut by 3 bases and J by 0 bases, with 9 bases left in between. Germline V gene lookup returns CDR1 MNHEY and CDR2 SMNVEV (reference sequence). The CDR3 spans 14 residues. CDR3 coding DNA: TGTGCCAGCAGTTTGAGGGTCCACTCCTACGAGCAGTACTTC. Translation: CASSLRVHSYEQYF.

The gene calls are TRBV7-8 and TRBJ2-2; 9 bases fit TRBD2. J lost 3 bases, V lost 3 bases, and 2 bases had no gene match. The CDR3 totals 15 residues. CDR1 and CDR2 from the germline V gene are SGHVS and FQNEAQ. CDR3 nucleotide sequence: TGTGCCAGCAGCTTGCGGGGGGGCGACACCGGGGAGCTGTTTTTT. Its translation is CASSLRGGDTGELFF.

The V call is TRBV19, the J call TRBJ1-5, with D maybe TRBD1 (6 bases). Trimming removed 5 bases from V and 1 base from J, with 18 bases in between. The CDR3 totals 17 residues. Looked up from germline, CDR1 is LNHDA and CDR2 is SQIVND (reference sequence). CDR3 nucleotide sequence: TGTGCCAGTAGTCCCCCCTTGAGGGGGACGAGCAATCAGCCCCAGCATTTT. Translating it yields CASSPPLRGTSNQPQHF. Combining the CDR3 with reference TRBV19 and TRBJ1-5 gives the whole variable domain DGGITQSPKYLFRKEGQNVTLSCEQNLNHDAMYWYRQDPGQGLRLIYYSQIVNDFQKGDIAEGYSVSREKKESFPLTVTSAQKNPTAFYLCASSPPLRGTSNQPQHFGDGTRLSIL.

The CDR3 bases are TGTGCCAGCAGTTACACCGGGGCGGGGACCGGGGAGCTGTTTTTT. It translates to CASSYTGAGTGELFF. The chain carries TRBV6-5 and TRBJ2-2, with D possibly TRBD2 on 6 matching bases. The CDR3 contains 15 residues. The V gene's germline CDR1 is MNHEY and CDR2 SVGAGI. V lost 2 bases and J lost 5, with 12 bases in between.

J is TRBJ1-3 and V is TRBV5-1; D is unclear. Germline V gene data show CDR1 as SGHRS and CDR2 as YFSETQ. V was cut by 0 bases and J by 2 bases, with 12 bases left in between. The CDR3 is 16 amino acids. The DNA for the CDR3 is TGCGCCAGCAGCTTGGGGGCAGAGTTGGCTGGAAACACCATATATTTT. Amino acid sequence: CASSLGAELAGNTIYF.

The V call is TRBV19, the J call TRBJ2-5, with 13 bases matching TRBD2. The junction had 15 bases not matched to a gene; V was cut back by 9 bases and J by 5 bases. The CDR3 contains 17 residues. Germline V CDR1 and CDR2: LNHDA, SQIVND (reference sequence). The CDR3 coding sequence is TGTGCCAGCTCGACTAGCGGGAGGAGGGGGGGCCGGGAGACCCAGTACTTC. This encodes CASSTSGRRGGRETQYF.

The genes are TRBV7-8 and TRBJ1-2; TRBD1 matches at 9 bases. CDR1 SGHVS and CDR2 FQNEAQ come from the germline V gene. Unmatched junction bases numbered 5, after V lost 5 bases and J lost 1 base. The CDR3 loop spans 15 amino acids. The CDR3 spells CASSPQTGGNYGYTF. The CDR3 DNA is TGTGCCAGCAGCCCTCAGACAGGGGGTAACTATGGCTACACCTTC.

This clone was counted a single time. The same CDR3 also results from other DNA sequences found in this sample. The V and J genes are TRBV14 and TRBJ1-1; no definite D call. Germline V gene data show CDR1 as SGHDN and CDR2 as FVKESK. The CDR3 spans 14 residues. The ends were cut back, 1 base at V and 8 bases at J, with 14 bases in the middle. Here the CDR3 reads CASSQGPGGAEAFF. The CDR3 DNA is TGTGCCAGCAGCCAAGGCCCCGGAGGCGCCGAAGCTTTCTTT.

The chain has TRBV2 and TRBJ2-7; maybe TRBD1 (6 bases). V gave up 0 bases and J gave up 6 bases, with 9 bases separating them. Germline V CDR1 and CDR2: SNHLY, FYNNEI. The CDR3 extends over 13 amino acids. The CDR3 DNA reads as TGTGCCAGCAGTGAAGCCAGGGGTGGCGAGCAGTACTTC. Residues: CASSEARGGEQYF.

V gene TRBV10-2 combines with J gene TRBJ2-1; 8 nucleotides agree with TRBD2. The J segment lost 6 bases and the V segment lost 6 bases, leaving 4 bases of the junction unmatched. CDR1 and CDR2 from the germline V gene are WSHSY and SAAADI. The CDR3 is made up of 13 amino acids. CDR3 sequence: CASSSAGANEQFF. DNA of the CDR3: TGCGCCAGCAGCTCAGCGGGGGCCAATGAGCAGTTCTTC.

This sequence joins TRBV19 and TRBJ1-2, with 11 bases aligning to TRBD1. Germline CDR1 reads LNHDA; CDR2 reads SQIVND (reference sequence). V shed 8 bases, J shed 9 bases, and the junction held 14 bases outside the gene matches. There are 15 residues in the CDR3. CDR3: CASQDRDRGNRRYTF. Here the CDR3 DNA reads TGTGCCAGTCAAGACCGGGACAGGGGGAATAGGCGCTACACCTTC.

The chain uses TRBV4-1 and TRBJ1-5; unclear D gene. Trimming stripped 0 bases from V and 5 bases from J, with 11 bases between. This CDR3 has 15 residues. In germline, CDR1 is MGHRA, CDR2 YSYEKL. CDR3 nucleotides: TGCGCCAGCAGCCAAGATTCCCTCGGGGATCAGCCCCAGCATTTT. Its protein is CASSQDSLGDQPQHF.

This chain joins TRBV5-1 and TRBJ2-7; D not resolved. The V and J ends lost 4 bases and 1 base respectively, with 6 bases between them. Looked up from germline, CDR1 is SGHRS and CDR2 is YFSETQ. This CDR3 has 12 residues. The CDR3 nucleotides read TGCGCCAGCAGCCCCCCATCCTACGAGCAGTACTTC. Translation gives CASSPPSYEQYF.

This chain uses TRBV13 with TRBJ2-7; TRBD2 is a possible D gene (5 bases). Trimming shortened V by 2 bases and J by 3 bases, and 8 bases separated the two germline ends. Germline V lookup: CDR1 PRHDT, CDR2 FYEKMQ (reference sequence). The CDR3 contains 13 residues. CDR3 sequence reads: CASSLRGDYEQYF. The CDR3 nucleotides are TGTGCCAGCAGCTTACGGGGAGACTACGAGCAGTACTTC.

This sequence joins TRBV7-3 and TRBJ2-2; 8 nucleotides agree with TRBD1. From germline, CDR1 is SGHTA and CDR2 FQGTGA. The CDR3 runs 15 residues. The V and J ends lost 3 bases and 4 bases, in that order; junction bases with no gene match: 4. This chain's CDR3 is CASSFSGGSTGELFF. DNA for the CDR3: TGTGCCAGCAGCTTTTCAGGGGGCAGCACCGGGGAGCTGTTTTTT.

The chain links TRBV30 to TRBJ1-6; D remains unclear. V lost 2 bases to trimming and J lost 0 bases, with 8 bases between them. Germline values: CDR1 GTSNPN, CDR2 SVGIG (reference sequence). The CDR3 loop spans 15 amino acids. The CDR3: CAWSSWSSYNSPLHF. The CDR3 region has the DNA TGTGCCTGGAGTTCGTGGAGCTCCTATAATTCACCCCTCCACTTT.

The chain links TRBV6-2 or TRBV6-3 to TRBJ2-3; D is perhaps TRBD1 (5 bases). This CDR3 contains 14 residues. V gave up 4 bases and J gave up 2 bases, with 10 bases separating them. Germline CDR1 is MNHEY and CDR2 is SVGEGT. Here the CDR3 reads CASSSSRATDTQYF. The CDR3 DNA sequence: TGTGCCAGCAGTTCCAGCAGGGCCACAGATACGCAGTATTTT.

The chain links TRBV4-2 to TRBJ1-2; D may be TRBD1 (5 bases). V lost 0 bases and J lost 4, with 15 bases in between. Per the germline V gene, CDR1 is LGHNA and CDR2 is YNFKEQ. The CDR3 consists of 16 residues. The CDR3 DNA is TGTGCCAGCAGCCAAGAGTTCGACAGTGTCGGCTATGGCTACACCTTC. Amino acid sequence: CASSQEFDSVGYGYTF.

V and J are TRBV7-3 and TRBJ1-3, with 9 nucleotides matching TRBD1. The junction had 5 bases not matched to a gene; V was cut back by 5 bases and J by 0 bases. CDR1 is SGHTA and CDR2 is FQGTGA in the germline V gene. The CDR3 is 16 amino acids. The CDR3 protein is CASSPTGGHSGNTIYF. The DNA for the CDR3 is TGTGCCAGCAGCCCAACAGGGGGCCACTCTGGAAACACCATATATTTT. The complete variable domain, with remaining parts taken from reference TRBV7-3 and TRBJ1-3, reads GAGVSQTPSNKVTEKGKYVELRCDPISGHTALYWYRQSLGQGPEFLIYFQGTGAADDSGLPNDRFFAVRPEGSVSTLKIQRTERGDSAVYLCASSPTGGHSGNTIYFGEGSWLTVV.

The V gene is TRBV7-9, the J gene TRBJ2-5; 12 nucleotides agree with TRBD2. There are 17 residues in the CDR3. The V segment lost 2 bases and the J segment 5 bases; nucleotides outside the gene matches: 9. Per the germline V gene, CDR1 is SEHNR and CDR2 is FQNEAQ (reference sequence). CDR3 region: CASSLRRLAGAGETQYF. CDR3 DNA sequence: TGTGCCAGCAGCTTACGCCGACTAGCGGGAGCAGGGGAGACCCAGTACTTC.

This chain joins TRBV5-6 and TRBJ1-2; 8 bases align to TRBD1. The junction had 8 bases not matched to a gene; V was cut back by 3 bases and J by 7 bases. CDR1 and CDR2 (germline): SGHDT, YYEEEE. The CDR3 has 14 amino acids. The CDR3 DNA reads as TGTGCCAGCAGCTATTCAGGGGGCCCGGGTGGCTACACCTTC. Its protein product is CASSYSGGPGGYTF.